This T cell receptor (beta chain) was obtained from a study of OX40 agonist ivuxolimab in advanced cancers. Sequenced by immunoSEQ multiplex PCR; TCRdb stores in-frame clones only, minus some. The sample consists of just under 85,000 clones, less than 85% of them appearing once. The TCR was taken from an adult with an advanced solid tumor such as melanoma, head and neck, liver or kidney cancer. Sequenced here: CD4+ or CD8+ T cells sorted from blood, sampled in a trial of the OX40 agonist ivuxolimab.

The CDR3 region is CASSLEGGPGREAFF. Written as DNA, the CDR3 is TGCGCCAGCAGCTTGGAGGGGGGACCCGGCCGGGAAGCTTTCTTT. The chain joins TRBV5-1 to TRBJ1-1; tentative D call: TRBD1 (6 bases). V lost 0 bases and J 8 bases, leaving 17 bases between the germline ends. The CDR3 has 15 residues. CDR1 is SGHRS and CDR2 is YFSETQ in the germline V gene.